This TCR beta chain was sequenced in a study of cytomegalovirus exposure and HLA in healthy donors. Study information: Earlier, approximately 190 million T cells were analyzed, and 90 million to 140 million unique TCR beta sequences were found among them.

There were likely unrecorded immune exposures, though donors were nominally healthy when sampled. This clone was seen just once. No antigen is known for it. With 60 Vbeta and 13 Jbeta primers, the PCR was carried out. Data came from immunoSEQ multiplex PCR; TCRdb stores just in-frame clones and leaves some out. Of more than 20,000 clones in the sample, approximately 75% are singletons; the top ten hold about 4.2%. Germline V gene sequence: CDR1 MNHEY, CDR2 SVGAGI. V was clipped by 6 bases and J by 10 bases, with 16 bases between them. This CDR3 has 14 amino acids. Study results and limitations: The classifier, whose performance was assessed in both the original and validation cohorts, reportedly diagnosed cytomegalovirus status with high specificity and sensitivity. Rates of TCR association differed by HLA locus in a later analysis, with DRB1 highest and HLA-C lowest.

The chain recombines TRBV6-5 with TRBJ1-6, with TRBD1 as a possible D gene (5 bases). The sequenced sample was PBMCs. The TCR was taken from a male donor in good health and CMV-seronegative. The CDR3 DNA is TGTGCCAGCAGAATTCTTTCAGGGAACTCACCCCTCCACTTT. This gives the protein CASRILSGNSPLHF.